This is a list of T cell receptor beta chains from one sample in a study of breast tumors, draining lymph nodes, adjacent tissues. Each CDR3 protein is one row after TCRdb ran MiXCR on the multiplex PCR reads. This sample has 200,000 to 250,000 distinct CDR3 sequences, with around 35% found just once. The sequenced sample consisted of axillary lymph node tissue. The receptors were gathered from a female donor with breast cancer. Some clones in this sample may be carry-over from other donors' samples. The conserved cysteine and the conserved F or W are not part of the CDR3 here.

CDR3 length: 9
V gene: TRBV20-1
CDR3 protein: SARASGTQY

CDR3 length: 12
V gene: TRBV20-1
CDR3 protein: SARRLAIGYEQY

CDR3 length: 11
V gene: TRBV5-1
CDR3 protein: ASSLAAGEPQH

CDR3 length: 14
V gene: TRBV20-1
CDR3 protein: SAKQRKTLAKNIQY

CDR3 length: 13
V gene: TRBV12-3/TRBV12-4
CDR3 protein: ASSPNRGQSYGYT

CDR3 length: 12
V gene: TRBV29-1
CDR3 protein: SVAGTSRSYEQY

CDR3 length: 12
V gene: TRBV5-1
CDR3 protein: ASRAGDSNQPQH

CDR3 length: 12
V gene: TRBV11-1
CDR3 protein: ASSPGQTGNTIY

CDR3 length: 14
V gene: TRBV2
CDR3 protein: ASRRLAGGAPDTQY

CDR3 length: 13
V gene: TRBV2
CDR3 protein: ASRPGTGGTETQY

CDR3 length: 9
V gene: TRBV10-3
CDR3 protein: AIGVNYGYT

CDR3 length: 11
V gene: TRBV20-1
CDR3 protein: SAWRTGADTQY

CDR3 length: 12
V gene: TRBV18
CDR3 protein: ASSPGTGRNGYT

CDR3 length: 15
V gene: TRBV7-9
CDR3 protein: ASSLIAGRASPDTQY

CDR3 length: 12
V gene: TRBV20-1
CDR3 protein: SAPNGGTTYEQY

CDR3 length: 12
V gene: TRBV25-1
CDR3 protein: ASSVRTVRETQY

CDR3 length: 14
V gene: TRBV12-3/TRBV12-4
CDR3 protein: ASSLIGALSGNTIY

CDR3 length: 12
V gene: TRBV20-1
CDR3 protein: SARDLGGLETQY

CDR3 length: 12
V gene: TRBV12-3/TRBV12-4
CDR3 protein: ASRNLDRAYEQY

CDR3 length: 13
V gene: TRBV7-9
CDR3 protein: ASRMDTDSQETQY

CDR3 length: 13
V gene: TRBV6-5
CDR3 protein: ASSHSRGTYYGYT

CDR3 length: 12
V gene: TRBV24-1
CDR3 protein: ATSEYRGRETQY

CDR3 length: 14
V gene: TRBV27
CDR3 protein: ASSLSRGVGNQPQH

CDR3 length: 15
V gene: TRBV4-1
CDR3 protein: ASSQATSGVVTGELF

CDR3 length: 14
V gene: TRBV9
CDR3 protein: ASSPREGFVSDTQY

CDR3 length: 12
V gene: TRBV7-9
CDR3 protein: ASNLAGGYNEQF

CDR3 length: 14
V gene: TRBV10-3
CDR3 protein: AISESGGATNYGYT

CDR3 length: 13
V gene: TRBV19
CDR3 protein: ASRRGGGNTGELF

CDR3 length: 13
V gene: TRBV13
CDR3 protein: ASSFRDSVTHGYT

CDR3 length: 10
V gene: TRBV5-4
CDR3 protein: ASRGVNNEQV

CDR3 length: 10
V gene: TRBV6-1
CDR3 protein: ASSELMVEQF

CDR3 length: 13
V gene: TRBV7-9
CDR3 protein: ASSLPAGQKETQY

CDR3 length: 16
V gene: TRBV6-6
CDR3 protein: ASRLSSDLLTGANVLT

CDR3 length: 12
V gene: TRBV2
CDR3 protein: ASRWERSSRELF

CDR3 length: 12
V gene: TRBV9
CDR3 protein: ASSGYRTSNEQF

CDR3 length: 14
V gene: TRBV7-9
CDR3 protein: ASIPRAALSYNEQF

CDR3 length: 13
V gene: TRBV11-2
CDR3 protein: ASSLTVHSYNEQF

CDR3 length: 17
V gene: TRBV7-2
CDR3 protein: ASSSYAGQSTSGANVLT

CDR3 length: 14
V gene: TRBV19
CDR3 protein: ASSMSLAGVLDTQY

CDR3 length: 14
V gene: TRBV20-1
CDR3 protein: SARDMQGPTLQPQH

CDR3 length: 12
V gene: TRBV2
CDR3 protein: ASRSWRSDEKLF

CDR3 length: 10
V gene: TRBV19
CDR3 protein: ASSIRRGTQY

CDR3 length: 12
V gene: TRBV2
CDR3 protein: ASRWGQGQETQY

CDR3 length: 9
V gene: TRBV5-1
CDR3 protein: ASRNRDEQF

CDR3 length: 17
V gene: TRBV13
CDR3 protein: ASSETIGTGVSGANVLT

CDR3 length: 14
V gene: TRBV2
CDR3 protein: ASSEEAAIAQETQY

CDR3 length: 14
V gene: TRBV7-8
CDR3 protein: ASSLGQGPSSYEQY

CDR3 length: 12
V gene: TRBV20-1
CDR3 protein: SAISSGSFYEQY

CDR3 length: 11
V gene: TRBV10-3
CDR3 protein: AISESDSYEQY

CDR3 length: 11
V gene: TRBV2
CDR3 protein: ASRDSPTGELF

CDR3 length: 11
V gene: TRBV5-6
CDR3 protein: ASSGGNQETQY

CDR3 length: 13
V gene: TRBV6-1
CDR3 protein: ASSDPGQGFQPLH

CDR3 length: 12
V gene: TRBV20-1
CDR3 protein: SASSTGGGYGYT

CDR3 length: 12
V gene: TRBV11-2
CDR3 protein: ARLRRAGADGYT

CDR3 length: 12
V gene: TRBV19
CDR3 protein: ASSRQDALNEQY